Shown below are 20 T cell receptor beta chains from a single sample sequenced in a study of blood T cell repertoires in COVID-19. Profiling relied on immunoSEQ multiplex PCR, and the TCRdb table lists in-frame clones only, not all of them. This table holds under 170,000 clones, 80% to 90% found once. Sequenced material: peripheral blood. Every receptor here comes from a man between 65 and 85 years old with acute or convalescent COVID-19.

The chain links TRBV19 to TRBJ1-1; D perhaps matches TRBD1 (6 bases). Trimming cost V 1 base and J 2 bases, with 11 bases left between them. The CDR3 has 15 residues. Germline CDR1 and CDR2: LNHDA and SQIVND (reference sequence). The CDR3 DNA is TGTGCCAGTAGTATAGGGGGAGGGGGAAACACTGAAGCTTTCTTT. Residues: CASSIGGGGNTEAFF.

CDR3 sequence (DNA): TGTGCCAGCAGCTTCTCCGAACTCACAGATACGCAGTATTTT. Its translation: CASSFSELTDTQYF. The chain joins TRBV7-9 to TRBJ2-3; no firm D call. The V gene lost 3 bases and the J gene lost 2 bases, with 9 bases spanning the gap. The CDR3 runs 14 residues. Germline assignment: CDR1 SEHNR and CDR2 FQNEAQ (reference sequence).

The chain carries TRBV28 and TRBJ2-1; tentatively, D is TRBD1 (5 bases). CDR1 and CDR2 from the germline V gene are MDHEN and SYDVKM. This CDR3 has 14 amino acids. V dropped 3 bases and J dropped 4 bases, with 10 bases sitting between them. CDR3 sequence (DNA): TGTGCCAGCAGTTTTTTCCAGGGTTACAATGAGCAGTTCTTC. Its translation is CASSFFQGYNEQFF.

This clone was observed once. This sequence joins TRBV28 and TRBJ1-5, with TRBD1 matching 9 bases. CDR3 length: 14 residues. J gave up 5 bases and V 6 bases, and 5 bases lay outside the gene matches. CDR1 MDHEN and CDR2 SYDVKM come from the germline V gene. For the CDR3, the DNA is TGTGCCAGCAGGGAGACAGGGGGAGATCAGCCCCAGCATTTT. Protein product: CASRETGGDQPQHF.

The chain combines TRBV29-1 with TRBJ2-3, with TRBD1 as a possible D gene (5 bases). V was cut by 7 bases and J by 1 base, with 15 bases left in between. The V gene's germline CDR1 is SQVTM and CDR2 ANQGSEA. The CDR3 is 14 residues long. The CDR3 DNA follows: TGCAGCGGGGGCTTGGCCAGTGGCACAGATACGCAGTATTTT. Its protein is CSGGLASGTDTQYF.

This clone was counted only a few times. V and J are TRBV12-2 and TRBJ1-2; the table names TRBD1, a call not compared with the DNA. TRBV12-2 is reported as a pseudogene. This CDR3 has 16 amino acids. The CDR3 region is CASRGGRGRGYYGYTF. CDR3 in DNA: TGTGCAAGTCGAGGGGGCAGGGGTAGAGGCTACTATGGCTACACCTTC.

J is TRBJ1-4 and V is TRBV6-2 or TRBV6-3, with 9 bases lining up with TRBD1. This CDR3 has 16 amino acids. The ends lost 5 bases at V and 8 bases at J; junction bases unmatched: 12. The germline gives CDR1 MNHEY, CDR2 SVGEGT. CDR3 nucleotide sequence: TGTGCCAGCAGTCGAGTCCCGGGACAGGGAAGCGAAAAACTGTTTTTT. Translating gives CASSRVPGQGSEKLFF.

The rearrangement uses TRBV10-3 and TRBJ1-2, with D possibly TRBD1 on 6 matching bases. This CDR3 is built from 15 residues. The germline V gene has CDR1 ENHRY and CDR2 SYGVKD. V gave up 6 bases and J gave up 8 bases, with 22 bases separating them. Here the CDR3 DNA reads TGTGCCATCAGGCGGCAGGGGCTGGACGGTACCGGCTACACCTTC. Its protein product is CAIRRQGLDGTGYTF.

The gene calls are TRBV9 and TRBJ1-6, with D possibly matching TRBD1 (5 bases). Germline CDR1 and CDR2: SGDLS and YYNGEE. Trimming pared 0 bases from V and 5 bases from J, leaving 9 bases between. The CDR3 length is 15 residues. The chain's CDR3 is CASSVVSDNNSPLHF. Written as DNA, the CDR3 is TGTGCCAGCAGCGTAGTGTCGGACAATAATTCACCCCTCCACTTT.

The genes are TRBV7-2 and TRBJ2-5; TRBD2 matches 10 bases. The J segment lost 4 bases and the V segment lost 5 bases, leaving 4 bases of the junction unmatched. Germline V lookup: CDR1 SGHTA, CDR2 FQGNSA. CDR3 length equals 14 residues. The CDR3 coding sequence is TGTGCCAGCAGCCCCCGGACTAGCGGAGAGACCCAGTACTTC. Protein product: CASSPRTSGETQYF.

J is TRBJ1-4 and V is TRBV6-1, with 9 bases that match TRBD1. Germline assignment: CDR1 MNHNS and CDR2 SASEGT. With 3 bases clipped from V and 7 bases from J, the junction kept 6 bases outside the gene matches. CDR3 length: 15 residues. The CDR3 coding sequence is TGTGCCAGCAGTGAGGCGGACAGGGGAAGTGAAAAACTGTTTTTT. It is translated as CASSEADRGSEKLFF.

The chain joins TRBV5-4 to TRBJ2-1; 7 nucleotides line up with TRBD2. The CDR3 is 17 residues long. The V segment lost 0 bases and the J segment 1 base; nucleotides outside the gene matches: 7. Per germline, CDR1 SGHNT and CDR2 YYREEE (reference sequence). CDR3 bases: TGTGCCAGCAGCTTGGCCGGGGGGACCCCTTCCTACAATGAGCAGTTCTTC. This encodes CASSLAGGTPSYNEQFF.

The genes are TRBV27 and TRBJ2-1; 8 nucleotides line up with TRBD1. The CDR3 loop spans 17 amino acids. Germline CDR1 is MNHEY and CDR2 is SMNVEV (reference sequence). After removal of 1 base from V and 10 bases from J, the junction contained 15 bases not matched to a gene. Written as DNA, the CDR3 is TGTGCCAGCAGTTTATTGGGACAGGCGCAGTCATCGAGGGAGCAGTTCTTC. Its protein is CASSLLGQAQSSREQFF.

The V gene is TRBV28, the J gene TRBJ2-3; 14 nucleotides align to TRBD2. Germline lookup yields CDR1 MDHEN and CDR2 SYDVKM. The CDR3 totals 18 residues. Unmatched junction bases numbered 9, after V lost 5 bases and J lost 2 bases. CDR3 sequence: CASSPGGTSGGYTDTQYF. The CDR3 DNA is TGTGCCAGCAGTCCGGGGGGGACTAGCGGGGGTTACACAGATACGCAGTATTTT.

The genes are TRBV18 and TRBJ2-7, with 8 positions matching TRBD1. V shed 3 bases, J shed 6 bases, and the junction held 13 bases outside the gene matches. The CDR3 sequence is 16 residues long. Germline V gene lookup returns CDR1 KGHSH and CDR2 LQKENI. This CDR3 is CASSPLIDRGATEQYF. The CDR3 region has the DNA TGTGCCAGCTCACCTTTAATCGACAGGGGCGCCACCGAGCAGTACTTC.

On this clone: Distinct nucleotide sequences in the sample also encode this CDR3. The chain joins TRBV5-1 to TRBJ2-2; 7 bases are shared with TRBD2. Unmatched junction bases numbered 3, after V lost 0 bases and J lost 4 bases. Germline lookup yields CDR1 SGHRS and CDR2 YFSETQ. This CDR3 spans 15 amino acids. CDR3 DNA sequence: TGCGCCAGCAGCTTGGGAGCGGGGACCACCGGGGAGCTGTTTTTT. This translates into CASSLGAGTTGELFF.

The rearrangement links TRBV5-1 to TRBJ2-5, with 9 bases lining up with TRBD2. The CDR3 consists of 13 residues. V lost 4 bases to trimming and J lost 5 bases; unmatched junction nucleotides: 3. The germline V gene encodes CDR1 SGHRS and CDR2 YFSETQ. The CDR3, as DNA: TGCGCCAGCAGCGCGGGAGGGCTTGAGACCCAGTACTTC. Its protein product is CASSAGGLETQYF.

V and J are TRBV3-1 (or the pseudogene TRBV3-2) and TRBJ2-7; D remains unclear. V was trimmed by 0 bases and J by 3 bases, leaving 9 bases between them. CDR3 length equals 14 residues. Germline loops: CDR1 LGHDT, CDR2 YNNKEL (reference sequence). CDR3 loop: CASSQERNYYEQYF. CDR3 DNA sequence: TGTGCCAGCAGCCAAGAACGGAACTACTACGAGCAGTACTTC.

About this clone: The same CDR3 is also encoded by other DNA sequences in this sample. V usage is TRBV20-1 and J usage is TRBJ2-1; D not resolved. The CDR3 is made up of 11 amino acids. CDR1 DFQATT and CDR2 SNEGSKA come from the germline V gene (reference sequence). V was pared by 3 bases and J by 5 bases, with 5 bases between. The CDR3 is CSASGNNEQFF. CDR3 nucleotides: TGCAGTGCTAGTGGTAACAATGAGCAGTTCTTC.

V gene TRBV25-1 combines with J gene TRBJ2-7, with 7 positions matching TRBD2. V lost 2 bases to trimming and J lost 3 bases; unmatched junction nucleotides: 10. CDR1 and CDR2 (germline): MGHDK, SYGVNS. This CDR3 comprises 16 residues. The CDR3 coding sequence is TGTGCCAGCAGTGAACTAGCGGCGGGAGCAAACTACGAGCAGTACTTC. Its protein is CASSELAAGANYEQYF.